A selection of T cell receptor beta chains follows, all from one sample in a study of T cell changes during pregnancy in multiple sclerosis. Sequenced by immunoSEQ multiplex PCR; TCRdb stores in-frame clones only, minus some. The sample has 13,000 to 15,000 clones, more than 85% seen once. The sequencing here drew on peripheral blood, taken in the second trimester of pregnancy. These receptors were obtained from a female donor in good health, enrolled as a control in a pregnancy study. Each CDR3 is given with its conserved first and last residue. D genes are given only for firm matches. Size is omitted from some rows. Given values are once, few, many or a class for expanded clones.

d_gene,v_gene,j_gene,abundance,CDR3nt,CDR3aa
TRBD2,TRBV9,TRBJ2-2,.,TGTGCCAGCAGCGTAAGGACTAGCGGGGGGGTAAACACCGGGGAGCTGTTTTTT,CASSVRTSGGVNTGELFF
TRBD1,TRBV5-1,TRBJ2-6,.,TGCGCCAGCAGCTTGGGACAGGGGGCGGGTGGGGCCAACGTCCTGACTTTC,CASSLGQGAGGANVLTF
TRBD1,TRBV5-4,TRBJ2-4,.,TGTGCCAGCAGCGGGACAGGGGACGGCAACATTCAGTACTTC,CASSGTGDGNIQYF
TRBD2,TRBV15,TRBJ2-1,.,TGTGCCACCAGCAGAGGTAGGAGACTAGCGAACAATGAGCAGTTCTTC,CATSRGRRLANNEQFF
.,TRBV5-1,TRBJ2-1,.,TGCGCCAGCAGCTTCACTGAGAGCTCCTACAATGAGCAGTTCTTC,CASSFTESSYNEQFF
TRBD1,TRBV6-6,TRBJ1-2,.,TGTGTAAGCCAGACAGGGAACTATGGCTACACCTTC,CVSQTGNYGYTF
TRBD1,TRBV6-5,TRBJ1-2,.,TGTGCCAGCAGTTACTCGGGACAGGGGCGTCATGGCTACACCTTC,CASSYSGQGRHGYTF
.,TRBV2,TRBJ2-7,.,TGTGCCAGCAATGGACTAGAAGGGGGCGAGCAGTACTTC,CASNGLEGGEQYF
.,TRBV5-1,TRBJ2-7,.,TGCGCCAGCAGCTTCCTAGCAACCAACGAGCAGTACTTC,CASSFLATNEQYF
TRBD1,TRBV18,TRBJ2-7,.,TGTGCCAGCTCACAAGAGACAGGGCTTCTGGGGCAGTACTTC,CASSQETGLLGQYF
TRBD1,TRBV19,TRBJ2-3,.,TGTGCCAGTAGTAAGGGACAGTTTACAGATACGCAGTATTTT,CASSKGQFTDTQYF
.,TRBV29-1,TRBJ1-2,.,TGCAGCGTCACCGAGGAGGGGAACCTCTATGGCTACACCTTC,CSVTEEGNLYGYTF
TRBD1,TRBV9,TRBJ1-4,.,TGTGCCAGCAGCCCCCGACAGGGGGGAAATGAAAAACTGTTTTTT,CASSPRQGGNEKLFF
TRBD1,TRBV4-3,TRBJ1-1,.,TGCGCCAGCCGGACAGGGAACACTGAAGCTTTCTTT,CASRTGNTEAFF
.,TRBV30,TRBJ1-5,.,TGTGCCTGGAGTTCACGCCCGACAGTAACCCTCGATAGCAATCAGCCCCAGCATTTT,CAWSSRPTVTLDSNQPQHF
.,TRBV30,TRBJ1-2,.,TGTGCCTGGAGTGCAGGGGCCTATGGCTACACCTTC,CAWSAGAYGYTF
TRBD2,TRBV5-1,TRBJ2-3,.,TGCGCCAGCAGCCCAGGACTAGCGGGAACAGATACGCAGTATTTT,CASSPGLAGTDTQYF
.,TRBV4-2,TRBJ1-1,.,TGTGCCAGCAGCCTCTTCAGGGGCACTGAAGCTTTCTTT,CASSLFRGTEAFF
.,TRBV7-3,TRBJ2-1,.,TGTGCCAGCAGCTTTAAGGGGATCTCCTACAATGAGCAGTTCTTC,CASSFKGISYNEQFF
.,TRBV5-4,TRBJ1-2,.,TGTGCCAGCAGCTTGCTCGGTTCTAACTATGGCTACACCTTC,CASSLLGSNYGYTF
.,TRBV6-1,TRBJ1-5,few,TGTGCCAGCAACCCTACAGGGAGCAATCAGCCCCAGCATTTT,CASNPTGSNQPQHF
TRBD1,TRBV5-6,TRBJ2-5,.,TGTGCCAGCAGCCCGTTTGGACAGGGCAAGCAAGAGACCCAGTACTTC,CASSPFGQGKQETQYF
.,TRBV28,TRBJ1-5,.,TGTGCCAGCAGTCAGCGACTTAGCAATCAGCCCCAGCATTTT,CASSQRLSNQPQHF
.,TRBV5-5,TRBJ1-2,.,TGTGCCAGCAGCCTAGTCGGGGGCTACACCTTC,CASSLVGGYTF
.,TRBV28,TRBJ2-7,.,TGTGCCAGCAGTTTAGGTCTAGCGCCTTACGAGCAGTACTTC,CASSLGLAPYEQYF
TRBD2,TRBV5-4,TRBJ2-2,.,TGTGCCAGCAGCGGCGCGGGACTAAAGAACACCGGGGAGCTGTTTTTT,CASSGAGLKNTGELFF
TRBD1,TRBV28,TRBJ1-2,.,TGTGCCAGCAGTTCCCACGGACAGGGGCGGATCTATGGCTACACCTTC,CASSSHGQGRIYGYTF
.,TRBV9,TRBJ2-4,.,TGTGCCAGCAGCGTAGAGGGTGGGGGCTTGATGGACATTCAGTACTTC,CASSVEGGGLMDIQYF
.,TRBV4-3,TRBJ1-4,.,TGCGCCAGCAGCCCCGGTCTTTCAACTAATGAAAAACTGTTTTTT,CASSPGLSTNEKLFF
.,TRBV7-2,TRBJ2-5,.,TGTGCCAGCAGGGACTGGCGAGCCCCCGAGGTCCAGTACTTC,CASRDWRAPEVQYF
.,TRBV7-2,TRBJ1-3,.,TGTGCCAGCAGCTTAGTGGGCATGGGAAACACCATATATTTT,CASSLVGMGNTIYF
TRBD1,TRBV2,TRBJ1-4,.,TGTGCCAGCAGTGAACCCGGCAGGGGGCCTGAAAAACTGTTTTTT,CASSEPGRGPEKLFF
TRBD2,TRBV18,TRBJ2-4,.,TGTGCCAGCTCACCTGAGAGCGGGAGGGGGCACATTCAGTACTTC,CASSPESGRGHIQYF
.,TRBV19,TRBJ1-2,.,TGTGCCAGTAGTATAGGAGCGGGGAGCGGCTACACCTTC,CASSIGAGSGYTF
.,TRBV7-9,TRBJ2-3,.,TGTGCCAGCAGCTTCATACGGGGGACCACAGATACGCAGTATTTT,CASSFIRGTTDTQYF
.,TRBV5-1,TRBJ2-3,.,TGCGCCAGCAGCTTGGAAGTAGGGACTAGCACAGATACGCAGTATTTT,CASSLEVGTSTDTQYF
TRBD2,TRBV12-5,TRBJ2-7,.,TGTGCTAGTGGGGGACTAGCGGGGGATGGGGGGCAGTACTTC,CASGGLAGDGGQYF
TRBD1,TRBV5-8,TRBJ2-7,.,TGTGCCAGCAGCTTGGCCAGGGGGCACTCCTACGAGCAGTACTTC,CASSLARGHSYEQYF
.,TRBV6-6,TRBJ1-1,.,TGTGCCAGCAGTTACTCACGGACAGCTATGAACACTGAAGCTTTCTTT,CASSYSRTAMNTEAFF
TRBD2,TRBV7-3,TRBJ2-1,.,TGTGCCAGCAGCCCGACGACTAGCTCTCTGTACAATGAGCAGTTCTTC,CASSPTTSSLYNEQFF
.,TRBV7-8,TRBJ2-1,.,TGTGCCAGCAGCATCCAGACCGGGAGCGGAGAGCAGTTCTTC,CASSIQTGSGEQFF
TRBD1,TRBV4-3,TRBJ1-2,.,TGCGCCAGCAGCCAAGATCCCCCTGACAGGGGCTATGGCTACACCTTC,CASSQDPPDRGYGYTF
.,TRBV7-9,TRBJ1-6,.,TGTGCCAGCAGCTCACACCCGGCGGGGGGCAATCCCAGGCCCCTCCACTTT,CASSSHPAGGNPRPLHF
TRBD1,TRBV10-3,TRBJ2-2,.,TGTGCCATCAGTGAGCCGCCGGGACAGGGGACCGGGGAGCTGTTTTTT,CAISEPPGQGTGELFF
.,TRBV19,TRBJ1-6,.,TGTGCCAGTAGTCCCTACAGTACTAATTCACCCCTCCACTTT,CASSPYSTNSPLHF
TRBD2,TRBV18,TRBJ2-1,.,TGTGCCAGCTCACCGGGCGGGAGGGCCAACAATGAGCAGTTCTTC,CASSPGGRANNEQFF
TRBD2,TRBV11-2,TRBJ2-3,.,TGTGCCAGCAGCTTGAGGCGCGGGGGGGGAATCACAGATACGCAGTATTTT,CASSLRRGGGITDTQYF
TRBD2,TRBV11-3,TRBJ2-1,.,TGTGCCAGCGGGGGTAGCGGGACGGCCTACAATGAGCAGTTCTTC,CASGGSGTAYNEQFF
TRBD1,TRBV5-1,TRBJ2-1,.,TGCGCCAGCAGCACTGACAGGGGGCTGACCTACAATGAGCAGTTCTTC,CASSTDRGLTYNEQFF
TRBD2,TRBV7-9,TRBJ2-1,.,TGTGCCAGCAGCTTAACGCTAGCGGGCGATGAGCAGTTCTTC,CASSLTLAGDEQFF
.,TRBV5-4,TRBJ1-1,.,TGTGCCAGCATCTCCCACCAGGGGAACTCTGAAGCTTTCTTT,CASISHQGNSEAFF
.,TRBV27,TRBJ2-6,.,TGTGCCAGCGCCCCGGCTGGGGCCAACGTCCTGACTTTC,CASAPAGANVLTF
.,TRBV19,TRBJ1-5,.,TGTGCCAGTAGTATAGGGACACAGAATCAGCCCCAGCATTTT,CASSIGTQNQPQHF
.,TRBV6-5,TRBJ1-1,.,TGTGCCACCGCTGGGGGGTTGAACACTGAAGCTTTCTTT,CATAGGLNTEAFF
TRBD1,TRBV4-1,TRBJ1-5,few,TGCGCCAGCAGCCGAACCGTACAGGGGAGAAATCAGCCCCAGCATTTT,CASSRTVQGRNQPQHF